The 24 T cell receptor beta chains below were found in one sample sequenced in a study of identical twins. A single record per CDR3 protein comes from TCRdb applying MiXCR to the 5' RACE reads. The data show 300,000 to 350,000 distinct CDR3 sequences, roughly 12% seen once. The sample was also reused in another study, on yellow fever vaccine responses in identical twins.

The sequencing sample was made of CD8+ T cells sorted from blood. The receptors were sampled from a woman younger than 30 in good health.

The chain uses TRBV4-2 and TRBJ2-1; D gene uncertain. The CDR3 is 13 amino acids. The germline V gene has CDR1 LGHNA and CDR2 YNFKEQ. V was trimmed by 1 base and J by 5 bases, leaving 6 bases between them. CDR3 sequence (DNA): TGTGCCAGCAGCCAAGCTCCTAACAATGAGCAGTTCTTC. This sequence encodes CASSQAPNNEQFF.

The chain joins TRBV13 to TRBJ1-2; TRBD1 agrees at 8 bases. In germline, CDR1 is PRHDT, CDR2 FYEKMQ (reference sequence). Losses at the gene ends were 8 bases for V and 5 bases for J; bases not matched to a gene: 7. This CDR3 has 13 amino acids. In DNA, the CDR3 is TGTGCCAGCCTCGCGGACAGGGCTTATGGCTACACCTTC. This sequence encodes CASLADRAYGYTF.

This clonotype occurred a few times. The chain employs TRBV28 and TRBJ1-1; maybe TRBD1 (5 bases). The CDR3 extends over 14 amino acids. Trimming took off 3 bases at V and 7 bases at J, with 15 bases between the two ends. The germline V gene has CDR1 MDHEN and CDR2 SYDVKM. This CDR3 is CASSFARQGFEAFF. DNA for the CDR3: TGTGCCAGCAGTTTTGCCAGGCAGGGCTTTGAAGCTTTCTTT.

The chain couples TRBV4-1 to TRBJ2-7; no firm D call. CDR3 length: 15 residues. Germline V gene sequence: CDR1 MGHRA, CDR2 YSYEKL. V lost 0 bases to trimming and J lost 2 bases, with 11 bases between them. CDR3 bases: TGCGCCAGCAGCCAAGATTGGGATTCCCCCTACGAGCAGTACTTC. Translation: CASSQDWDSPYEQYF.

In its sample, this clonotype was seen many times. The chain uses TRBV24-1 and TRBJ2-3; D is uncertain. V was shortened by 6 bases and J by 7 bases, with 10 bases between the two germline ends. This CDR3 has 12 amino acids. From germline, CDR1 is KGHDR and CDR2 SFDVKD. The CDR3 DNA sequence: TGTGCCACCAGTTCTGGCTACTATACGCAGTATTTT. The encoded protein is CATSSGYYTQYF.

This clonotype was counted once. CDR3: CASSLDWGQNNSPLHF. The CDR3 nucleotides read TGTGCCAGCAGCTTAGATTGGGGACAGAATAATTCACCCCTCCACTTT. V is TRBV11-3 and J is TRBJ1-6; 7 nucleotides align to TRBD1. CDR3 length: 16 amino acids. Per the germline V gene, CDR1 is SGHNT and CDR2 is YENEEA. V lost 0 bases to trimming and J lost 5 bases; unmatched junction nucleotides: 4.

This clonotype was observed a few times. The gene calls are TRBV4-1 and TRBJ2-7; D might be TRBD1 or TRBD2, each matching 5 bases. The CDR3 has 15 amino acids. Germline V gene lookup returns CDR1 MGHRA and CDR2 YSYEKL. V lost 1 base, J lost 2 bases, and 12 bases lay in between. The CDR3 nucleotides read TGCGCCAGCAGCCAAGTCTGGGACGGGACCTACGAGCAGTACTTC. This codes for CASSQVWDGTYEQYF.

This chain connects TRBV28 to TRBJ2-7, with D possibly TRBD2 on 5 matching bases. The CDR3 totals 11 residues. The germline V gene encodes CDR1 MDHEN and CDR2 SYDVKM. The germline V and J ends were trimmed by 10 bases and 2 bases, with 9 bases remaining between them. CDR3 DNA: TGTGCCATTGAGGGTGCCTACGAGCAGTACTTC. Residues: CAIEGAYEQYF.

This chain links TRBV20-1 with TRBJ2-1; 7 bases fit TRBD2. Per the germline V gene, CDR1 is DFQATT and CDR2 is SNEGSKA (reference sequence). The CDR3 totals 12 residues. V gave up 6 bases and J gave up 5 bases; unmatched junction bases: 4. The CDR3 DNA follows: TGCAGTGCGGGAGGACTAGACAATGAGCAGTTCTTC. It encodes CSAGGLDNEQFF.

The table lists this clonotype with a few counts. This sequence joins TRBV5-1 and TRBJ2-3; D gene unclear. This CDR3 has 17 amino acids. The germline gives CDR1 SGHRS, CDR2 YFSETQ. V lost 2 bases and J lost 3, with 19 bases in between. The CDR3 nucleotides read TGCGCCAGCAGCTTCCACGCCCGAACAGCCCCTACAGATACGCAGTATTTT. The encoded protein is CASSFHARTAPTDTQYF.

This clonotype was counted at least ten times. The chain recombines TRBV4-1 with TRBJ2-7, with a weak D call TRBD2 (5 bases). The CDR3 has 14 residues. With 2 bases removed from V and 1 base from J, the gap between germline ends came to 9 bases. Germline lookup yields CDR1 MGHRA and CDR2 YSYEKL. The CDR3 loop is CASSQMRVSYEQYF. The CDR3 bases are TGCGCCAGCAGCCAAATGCGGGTTTCCTACGAGCAGTACTTC.

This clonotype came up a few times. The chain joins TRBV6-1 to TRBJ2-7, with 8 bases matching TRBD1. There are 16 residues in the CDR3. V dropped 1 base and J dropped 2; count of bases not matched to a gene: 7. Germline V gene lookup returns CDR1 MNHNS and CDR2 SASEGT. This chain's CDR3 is CASSEGRTGKTYEQYF. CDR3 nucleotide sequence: TGTGCCAGCAGTGAAGGGAGGACAGGGAAGACCTACGAGCAGTACTTC.

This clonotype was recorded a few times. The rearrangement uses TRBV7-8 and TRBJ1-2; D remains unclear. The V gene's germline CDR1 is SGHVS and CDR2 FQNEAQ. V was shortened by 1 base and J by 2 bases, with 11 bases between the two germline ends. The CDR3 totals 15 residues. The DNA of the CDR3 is TGTGCCAGCAGCTTAGGATCTTCTGGGAACTATGGCTACACCTTC. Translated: CASSLGSSGNYGYTF.

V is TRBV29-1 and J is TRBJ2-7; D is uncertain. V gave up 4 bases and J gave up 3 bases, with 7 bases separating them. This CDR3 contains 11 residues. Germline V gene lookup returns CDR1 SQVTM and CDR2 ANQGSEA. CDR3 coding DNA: TGCAGCGTTGTGCTTGTCTACGAGCAGTACTTC. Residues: CSVVLVYEQYF.

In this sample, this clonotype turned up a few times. CDR3 sequence: CASMGQGIDTQYF. DNA of the CDR3: TGTGCCAGTATGGGACAGGGGATAGATACGCAGTATTTT. The rearrangement joins TRBV19 to TRBJ2-3; 10 positions agree with TRBD1. Per germline, CDR1 LNHDA and CDR2 SQIVND (reference sequence). With 7 bases clipped from V and 5 bases from J, the junction kept 3 bases outside the gene matches. The CDR3 contains 13 residues.

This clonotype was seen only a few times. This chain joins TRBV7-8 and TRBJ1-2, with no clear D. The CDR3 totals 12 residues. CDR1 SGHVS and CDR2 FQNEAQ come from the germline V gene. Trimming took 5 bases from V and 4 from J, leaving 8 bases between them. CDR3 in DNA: TGTGCCAGCAGCCTGGGGATCTATGGCTACACCTTC. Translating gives CASSLGIYGYTF.

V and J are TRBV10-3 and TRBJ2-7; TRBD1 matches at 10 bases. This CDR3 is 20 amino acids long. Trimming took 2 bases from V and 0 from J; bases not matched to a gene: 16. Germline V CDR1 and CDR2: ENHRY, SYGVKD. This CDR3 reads CAISEGDDRGPKSNSYEQYV. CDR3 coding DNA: TGTGCCATCAGTGAGGGAGACGACAGGGGGCCGAAGAGTAACTCCTACGAGCAGTACGTC.

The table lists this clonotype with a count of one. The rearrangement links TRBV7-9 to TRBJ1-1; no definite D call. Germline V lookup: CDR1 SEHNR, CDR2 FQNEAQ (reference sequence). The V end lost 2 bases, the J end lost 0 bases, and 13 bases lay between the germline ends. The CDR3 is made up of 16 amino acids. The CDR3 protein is CASSLTHGDMNTEAFF. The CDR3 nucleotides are TGTGCCAGCAGCTTAACGCATGGGGATATGAACACTGAAGCTTTCTTT.

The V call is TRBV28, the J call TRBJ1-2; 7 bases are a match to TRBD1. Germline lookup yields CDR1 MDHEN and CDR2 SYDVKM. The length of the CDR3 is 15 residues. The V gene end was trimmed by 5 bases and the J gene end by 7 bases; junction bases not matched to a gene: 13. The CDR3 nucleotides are TGTGCCAGCAGTCTTACCATTCAGGGGGGCGGTGGCTACACCTTC. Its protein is CASSLTIQGGGGYTF.

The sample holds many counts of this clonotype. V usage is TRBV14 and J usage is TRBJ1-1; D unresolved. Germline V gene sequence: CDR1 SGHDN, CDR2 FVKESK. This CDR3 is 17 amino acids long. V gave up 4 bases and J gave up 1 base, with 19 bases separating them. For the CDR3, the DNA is TGTGCCAGCAGCCCAAGTCGGGGTGTCGGAGGGAACACTGAAGCTTTCTTT. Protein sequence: CASSPSRGVGGNTEAFF. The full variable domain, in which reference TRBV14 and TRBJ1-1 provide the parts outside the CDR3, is EAGVTQFPSHSVIEKGQTVTLRCDPISGHDNLYWYRRVMGKEIKFLLHFVKESKQDESGMPNNRFLAERTGGTYSTLKVQPAELEDSGVYFCASSPSRGVGGNTEAFFGQGTRLTVV.

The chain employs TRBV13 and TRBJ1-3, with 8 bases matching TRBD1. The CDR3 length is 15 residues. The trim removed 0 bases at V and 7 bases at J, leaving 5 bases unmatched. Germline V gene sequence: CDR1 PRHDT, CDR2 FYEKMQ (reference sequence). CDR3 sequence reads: CASSLGRTGFNTIYF. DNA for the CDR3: TGTGCCAGCAGCTTAGGAAGGACAGGGTTTAACACCATATATTTT.

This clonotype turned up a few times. CDR3 nucleotide sequence: TGCGCCAGCAGCTCCCCGGGACAGGGGTCAACATTTAGCAATGAGCAGTTCTTC. It is translated as CASSSPGQGSTFSNEQFF. J is TRBJ2-1 and V is TRBV4-1; 10 bases are shared with TRBD1. CDR1 and CDR2 from the germline V gene are MGHRA and YSYEKL. CDR3 length equals 18 residues. Losses at the gene ends were 5 bases for V and 6 bases for J; bases not matched to a gene: 16.

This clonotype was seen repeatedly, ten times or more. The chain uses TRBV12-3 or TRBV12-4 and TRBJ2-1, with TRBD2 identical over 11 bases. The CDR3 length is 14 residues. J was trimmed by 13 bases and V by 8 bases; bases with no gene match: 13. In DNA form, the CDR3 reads TGTGCCAGCTCCCATGGTAGGACTAGCGGGCCCCAGTTCTTC. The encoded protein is CASSHGRTSGPQFF.

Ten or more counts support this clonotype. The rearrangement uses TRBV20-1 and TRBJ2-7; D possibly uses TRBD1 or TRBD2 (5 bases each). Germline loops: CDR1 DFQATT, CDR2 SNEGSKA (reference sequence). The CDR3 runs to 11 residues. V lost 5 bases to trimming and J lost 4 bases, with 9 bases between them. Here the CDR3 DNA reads TGCAGTGCTTTAGAGGGGTACGAGCAGTACGTC. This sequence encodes CSALEGYEQYV.